This T cell receptor beta chain appears in the sequencing data of a study of blood T cell repertoires in COVID-19. CDR3 length equals 14 residues. With 5 bases clipped from V and 6 bases from J, the junction kept 5 bases outside the gene matches. CDR1 is SEHNR and CDR2 is FQNEAQ in the germline V gene (reference sequence). Repertoires were generated with immunoSEQ multiplex PCR, while TCRdb's copy carries only in-frame clones and drops some. Altogether 110,000 or so clones are present, 81% being singletons, with the ten largest covering around 1.5%. This clone is termed medium-sized (0.01 to 0.1%). The TCR comes from a man aged 45-65 years with acute or convalescent COVID-19. This chain connects TRBV7-9 to TRBJ1-3, with 9 bases matching TRBD1. Material for sequencing was peripheral blood. The CDR3 reads CASSPGQGENTIYF. The CDR3 DNA reads as TGTGCCAGCAGCCCGGGACAGGGTGAAAACACCATATATTTT. Looking up the rest from reference TRBV7-9 and TRBJ1-3 gives the full variable domain: DTGVSQNPRHKITKRGQNVTFRCDPISEHNRLYWYRQTLGQGPEFLTYFQNEAQLEKSRLLSDRFSAERPKGSFSTLEIQRTEQGDSAMYLCASSPGQGENTIYFGEGSWLTVV.